This T cell receptor (beta chain) was obtained from a study of CD8 T cells in Susac syndrome. The authors reverse transcribed roughly 0.5 to 1 ug RNA with random hexamers. An immunoSEQ multiplex PCR amplified TCR beta CDR3 over 54 Vbeta and 13 Jbeta. TCRdb reprocessed the immunoSEQ multiplex PCR reads via MiXCR and lists one record per CDR3 protein. The sample includes about 300,000 distinct CDR3 sequences, 85% of them seen just once. From blood CD8+ and CD4+ T cells, the TCR beta chain was sequenced. Bulk CD8+ and CD4+ cells came from magnetic negative isolation; CD8+ TEMRA by FACS. Germline CDR1 is MNHNS and CDR2 is SASEGT. V was clipped by 2 bases and J by 1 base, with 14 bases between them. The CDR3 length is 16 residues.

The sequencing input was CD8+ T cells from PBMCs. This chain joins TRBV6-1 and TRBJ1-1; a possible D gene is TRBD1 (6 bases). The receptor was isolated from a human donor with multiple sclerosis. CDR3 DNA sequence: TGTGCCAGCAGTGAAAATTTCCGGACAGAGAACACTGAAGCTTTCTTT. It codes for CASSENFRTENTEAFF.